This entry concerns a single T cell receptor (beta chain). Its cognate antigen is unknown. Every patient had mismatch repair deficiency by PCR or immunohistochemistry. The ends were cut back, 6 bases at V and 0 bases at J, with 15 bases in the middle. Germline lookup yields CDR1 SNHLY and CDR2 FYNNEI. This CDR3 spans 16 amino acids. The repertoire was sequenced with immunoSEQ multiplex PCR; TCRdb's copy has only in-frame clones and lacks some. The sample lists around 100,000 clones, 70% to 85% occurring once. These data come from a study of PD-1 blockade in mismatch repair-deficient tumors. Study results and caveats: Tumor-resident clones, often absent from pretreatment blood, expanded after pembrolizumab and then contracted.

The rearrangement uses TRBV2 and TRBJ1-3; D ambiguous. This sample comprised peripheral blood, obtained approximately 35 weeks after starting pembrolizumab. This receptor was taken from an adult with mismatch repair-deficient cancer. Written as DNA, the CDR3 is TGTGCCAGCAGCAAAGGCCTGGAAAGCTCTGGAAACACCATATATTTT. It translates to CASSKGLESSGNTIYF. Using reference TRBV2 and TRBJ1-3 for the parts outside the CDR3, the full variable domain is EPEVTQTPSHQVTQMGQEVILRCVPISNHLYFYWYRQILGQKVEFLVSFYNNEISEKSEIFDDQFSVERPDGSNFTLKIRSTKLEDSAMYFCASSKGLESSGNTIYFGEGSWLTVV.